One sample yielded the 27 T cell receptor beta chains listed below, sequenced in a study of T cell responses to AZD1222 COVID-19 vaccine. TCRdb's table, derived via immunoSEQ multiplex PCR, lists solely in-frame clones and lacks some. In the table there are some 80,000 clones, approximately 88% of which are singletons. Source: peripheral blood, taken 28 days after the second dose of the MenACWY control vaccine. The receptors derive from an adult who received the MenACWY meningococcal vaccine as a control.

The rearrangement links TRBV21-1 to TRBJ1-5. TRBV21-1 is classified as a pseudogene. The CDR3 is 14 amino acids. Written as DNA, the CDR3 is TGTGCCAGCAACCGCATCTCTAGCAATCAGCCCCAGCATTTT. It translates to CASNRISSNQPQHF.

This clone was detected only a few times. The chain combines TRBV25-1 with TRBJ1-2, with D possibly matching TRBD1 (5 bases). CDR3 length: 12 amino acids. The V gene lost 9 bases and the J gene lost 4 bases, with 12 bases spanning the gap. From germline, CDR1 is MGHDK and CDR2 SYGVNS. For the CDR3, the DNA is TGTGCCAGTAGAAGGGGTATCTATGGCTACACCTTC. This encodes CASRRGIYGYTF.

The chain carries TRBV7-8 and TRBJ1-2; 7 nucleotides line up with TRBD1. CDR1 and CDR2 from the germline V gene are SGHVS and FQNEAQ. J gave up 4 bases and V 3 bases, and 5 bases lay outside the gene matches. The CDR3 length is 14 residues. DNA for the CDR3: TGTGCCAGCAGCTTGGACAGGAACTCCTATGGCTACACCTTC. Protein: CASSLDRNSYGYTF.

This chain uses TRBV15 with TRBJ1-4; D remains unclear. The CDR3 spans 17 residues. V was pared by 1 base and J by 0 bases, with 12 bases between. CDR1 and CDR2 (germline): LNHNV, YYDKDF (reference sequence). The CDR3: CATSRVAGIATNEKLFF. The CDR3 nucleotides read TGTGCCACCAGCAGAGTGGCAGGAATTGCAACTAATGAAAAACTGTTTTTT.

Only one count was recorded for this clone. This sequence joins TRBV24-1 and TRBJ2-1; no firm D call. Trimming left V 3 bases short and J 5 bases short, with 13 bases between. Germline CDR1 and CDR2: KGHDR and SFDVKD. The CDR3 covers 15 residues. CDR3 loop: CATSDAQAANNEQFF. The CDR3 DNA follows: TGTGCCACCAGTGATGCTCAGGCGGCAAACAATGAGCAGTTCTTC.

This chain connects TRBV6-2 or TRBV6-3 to TRBJ1-2, with D possibly being TRBD1 (5 bases). The CDR3 extends over 14 amino acids. Trimming left V 6 bases short and J 9 bases short, with 20 bases between. The germline V gene has CDR1 MNHEY and CDR2 SVGEGT. The CDR3 here is CASSPGLLLRRYTF. The CDR3 region has the DNA TGTGCCAGCAGCCCGGGGCTTCTCCTGCGGCGCTACACCTTC.

J is TRBJ2-1 and V is TRBV20-1; D ambiguous. Trimming stripped 0 bases from V and 14 bases from J, with 5 bases between. This CDR3 has 9 amino acids. The germline CDR1 and CDR2 sequences are DFQATT and SNEGSKA (reference sequence). The CDR3 DNA reads as TGCAGTGCTAGAGACCAGGAGTTCTTC. It is translated as CSARDQEFF.

V is TRBV12-3 or TRBV12-4 and J is TRBJ1-5, with D unclear. This CDR3 is built from 12 residues. Trimming stripped 4 bases from V and 9 bases from J, with 10 bases between. CDR3 coding DNA: TGTGCCAGCAGTTACGGCTTTGGGCCCCAGCATTTT. This encodes CASSYGFGPQHF.

The chain is built from TRBV12-5 and TRBJ1-1; tentatively, D is TRBD1 (6 bases). This CDR3 contains 14 residues. Germline V gives CDR1 LGHNT, CDR2 FRNRAP. V was cut by 5 bases and J by 5 bases, with 15 bases left in between. The CDR3 reads CASGLTLGGTEAFF. For the CDR3, the DNA is TGTGCTAGTGGTCTTACCTTAGGGGGGACTGAAGCTTTCTTT.

The chain carries TRBV4-2 and TRBJ1-2; a weak D match, TRBD1 (6 bases). V lost 6 bases, J lost 5 bases, and 13 bases lay in between. The CDR3 contains 13 residues. Germline V gene sequence: CDR1 LGHNA, CDR2 YNFKEQ. The CDR3 DNA reads TGTGCCAGCAGACGGACAGAGGAATATGGCTACACCTTC. This gives the protein CASRRTEEYGYTF.

The chain recombines TRBV3-1 (or the pseudogene TRBV3-2) with TRBJ1-4; TRBD1 matches at 10 bases. V dropped 4 bases and J dropped 0; count of bases not matched to a gene: 14. There are 20 residues in the CDR3. Per the germline V gene, CDR1 is LGHDT and CDR2 is YNNKEL (reference sequence). CDR3 amino acids: CASSRLPTGGAGATNEKLFF. CDR3 sequence (DNA): TGTGCCAGCAGCCGCCTACCGACAGGGGGCGCGGGGGCAACTAATGAAAAACTGTTTTTT.

The J gene is TRBJ2-3, the V gene TRBV7-2, with D tentatively TRBD1 (7 bases). The germline CDR1 and CDR2 sequences are SGHTA and FQGNSA. Trimming took 6 bases from V and 5 from J, leaving 15 bases between them. The CDR3 is 14 amino acids. CDR3 region: CASRPAGGQDTQYF. The CDR3 DNA follows: TGTGCCAGCAGGCCAGCAGGGGGGCAAGATACGCAGTATTTT.

The chain carries TRBV29-1 and TRBJ2-7; D possibly corresponds to TRBD1 (6 bases). The CDR3 covers 14 residues. CDR1 is SQVTM and CDR2 is ANQGSEA in the germline V gene. The ends were cut back, 7 bases at V and 0 bases at J, with 16 bases in the middle. The CDR3 protein is CSALTGLSSYEQYF. DNA for the CDR3: TGCAGCGCTCTCACAGGGCTTAGCTCCTACGAGCAGTACTTC.

The chain uses TRBV7-9 and TRBJ2-2; 7 bases align to TRBD1. CDR1 is SEHNR, CDR2 FQNEAQ, per germline (reference sequence). This CDR3 comprises 16 residues. Trimming removed 5 bases from V and 3 bases from J; junction bases left unmatched: 9. The CDR3 coding sequence is TGTGCCAGCAGCCCCATCCTACAGGGGCACACCGGGGAGCTGTTTTTT. Translated, it gives CASSPILQGHTGELFF.

The V gene is TRBV6-5, the J gene TRBJ2-1; D perhaps matches TRBD1 (6 bases). V was shortened by 4 bases and J by 0 bases, with 13 bases between the two germline ends. Germline V gene lookup returns CDR1 MNHEY and CDR2 SVGAGI. CDR3 length: 16 amino acids. CDR3 sequence reads: CASSSVQGLSYNEQFF. Written as DNA, the CDR3 is TGTGCCAGCAGTTCTGTACAGGGTCTCTCCTACAATGAGCAGTTCTTC.

The DNA for the CDR3 is TGTGCCAGCAGTGTCCTCGACAGGGGACCCCAAGAGACCCAGTACTTC. Translated: CASSVLDRGPQETQYF. The chain joins TRBV6-4 to TRBJ2-5; 8 nucleotides match TRBD1. Germline lookup yields CDR1 MRHNA and CDR2 SNTAGT. V dropped 4 bases and J dropped 1; count of bases not matched to a gene: 8. The CDR3 has 16 residues.

The chain carries TRBV7-2 and TRBJ1-2; D perhaps matches TRBD1 (5 bases). V was cut by 1 base and J by 0 bases, with 15 bases left in between. This CDR3 region has 17 residues. Per the germline V gene, CDR1 is SGHTA and CDR2 is FQGNSA. The CDR3 DNA reads TGTGCCAGCAGCTTAGAGGTTGGGCAGGGTACTAACTATGGCTACACCTTC. Residues: CASSLEVGQGTNYGYTF.

This clone was recorded only once. The chain combines TRBV3-1 (or the pseudogene TRBV3-2) with TRBJ2-3; TRBD2 is a possible D gene (6 bases). Germline CDR1 is LGHDT and CDR2 is YNNKEL (reference sequence). This CDR3 has 13 residues. The V end was cut by 1 base, the J end by 5 bases, with 7 bases between. CDR3: CASSQGRGDTQYF. CDR3 nucleotide sequence: TGTGCCAGCAGCCAAGGGAGGGGAGATACGCAGTATTTT.

The chain couples TRBV28 to TRBJ1-1, with TRBD1 as a possible D gene (6 bases). Germline CDR1 MDHEN, CDR2 SYDVKM. Trimming left V 2 bases short and J 3 bases short, with 13 bases between. This CDR3 comprises 15 residues. CDR3 amino acids: CASSLAGVIDTEAFF. CDR3 DNA: TGTGCCAGCAGTTTAGCAGGGGTCATCGACACTGAAGCTTTCTTT.

This rearrangement joins TRBV12-3 or TRBV12-4 to TRBJ1-5; D call uncertain. With 6 bases removed from V and 4 bases from J, the gap between germline ends came to 7 bases. The CDR3 consists of 12 residues. CDR3 nucleotide sequence: TGTGCCAGCAGAAGGTTTAATCAGCCCCAGCATTTT. It specifies CASRRFNQPQHF.

The CDR3 spells CSVRTSGVHGEQFF. In nucleotides, the CDR3 is TGCAGCGTGCGCACTAGCGGGGTTCACGGTGAGCAGTTCTTC. The chain joins TRBV29-1 to TRBJ2-1; 10 bases match TRBD2. Germline V CDR1 and CDR2: SQVTM, ANQGSEA. J was trimmed by 9 bases and V by 6 bases; bases with no gene match: 11. This CDR3 spans 14 amino acids.

The count of this clone is one. The rearrangement joins TRBV28 to TRBJ2-2; a possible D gene is TRBD2 (5 bases). Trimming stripped 5 bases from V and 4 bases from J, with 14 bases between. There are 15 residues in the CDR3. Germline-derived CDR1 and CDR2 are MDHEN and SYDVKM. The CDR3 region has the DNA TGTGCCAGCAGTCTTCAGCGGTCGGGCACCGGGGAGCTGTTTTTT. Its translation is CASSLQRSGTGELFF.

V usage is TRBV5-1 and J usage is TRBJ1-1; no reliable D call. V was cut by 0 bases and J by 6 bases, with 9 bases left in between. This CDR3 is built from 13 residues. The germline V gene has CDR1 SGHRS and CDR2 YFSETQ. The chain's CDR3 is CASSLDGVAEAFF. CDR3 nucleotides: TGCGCCAGCAGCTTGGATGGGGTAGCTGAAGCTTTCTTT.

A single count supports this clone. CDR3 sequence (DNA): TGTGCCAGCAGCTTACTCGTAGCGGGGGCCACAGATACGCAGTATTTT. This encodes CASSLLVAGATDTQYF. The chain links TRBV7-9 to TRBJ2-3; 9 nucleotides agree with TRBD2. Germline V gene sequence: CDR1 SEHNR, CDR2 FQNEAQ (reference sequence). With V trimmed by 2 bases and J by 2 bases, 5 bases remained unmatched. The CDR3 has 16 residues. Complete variable domain (other parts from reference TRBV7-9 and TRBJ2-3): DTGVSQNPRHKITKRGQNVTFRCDPISEHNRLYWYRQTLGQGPEFLTYFQNEAQLEKSRLLSDRFSAERPKGSFSTLEIQRTEQGDSAMYLCASSLLVAGATDTQYFGPGTRLTVL.

A word on this clone: One end of the junction does not line up with germline, which may come from a read error. V gene TRBV15 combines with J gene TRBJ2-3; D not resolved. Per the germline V gene, CDR1 is LNHNV and CDR2 is YYDKDF (reference sequence). This CDR3 has 11 amino acids. CDR3 sequence (DNA): TGTGCCACCAGCACCCCAATGAAGACTGAATTT. As protein: CATSTPMKTEF.

The chain has TRBV5-4 and TRBJ1-1; 9 nucleotides align to TRBD1. The CDR3 is 16 residues long. Germline V gives CDR1 SGHNT, CDR2 YYREEE (reference sequence). Trimming removed 4 bases from V and 10 bases from J; junction bases left unmatched: 17. This CDR3 reads CASSPQPGQGTLTAFF. The DNA for the CDR3 is TGTGCCAGCAGCCCCCAGCCGGGACAGGGCACCTTGACAGCTTTCTTT.

The chain is built from TRBV6-6 and TRBJ2-7; 11 positions agree with TRBD2. Germline CDR1 reads MNHNY; CDR2 reads SVGAGI (reference sequence). With V trimmed by 5 bases and J by 0 bases, 0 bases remained unmatched. This CDR3 spans 14 amino acids. In DNA form, the CDR3 reads TGTGCCAGCAGTACTAGCGGGAGCTCCTACGAGCAGTACTTC. This codes for CASSTSGSSYEQYF.